Listed here is a single T cell receptor (beta chain). Its antigen is still unknown. This sample is drawn from a study of T cell repertoires in cytomegalovirus infection. TCRdb re-analysed the reads in MiXCR, keeping a single row per CDR3 protein. The sample carries some 220,000 distinct CDR3 sequences, roughly 34% recorded once. V was trimmed by 5 bases and J by 9 bases, leaving 7 bases between them. The length of the CDR3 is 10 residues. This chain uses TRBV12-3 or TRBV12-4 with TRBJ1-2; D is unresolved. The TCR comes from a human donor in good health (CMV status not recorded). Some clones in this sample may be carry-over from other donors' samples. The material sequenced was CD8+ T cells from cultured PBMCs, taken from culture after CMV antigen stimulation. The CDR3 protein is CASSPRRYTF. DNA of the CDR3: TGTGCCAGCAGTCCCCGACGCTACACCTTC.